This TCR beta chain was recovered during a study of neurological immune-mediated disorders. TCRdb itself ran the 5' RACE reads through MiXCR, one entry per CDR3 protein. The table shows tens of thousands of distinct CDR3 sequences, with nearly 6% occurring only once. This sample's time point: longitudinal time-point 2. This CDR3 region has 15 residues. With V trimmed by 2 bases and J by 6 bases, 10 bases remained unmatched. In germline, CDR1 is SGHVS, CDR2 FNYEAQ. Sequenced input: PBMCs. The sequence was collected from a woman aged 55-69 years with multiple sclerosis. The chain has TRBV7-6 and TRBJ2-7; 7 bases line up with TRBD1. The CDR3 is CASSLTPIQGSEQYF. The CDR3, as DNA: TGTGCCAGCAGCTTAACACCGATACAGGGGAGCGAGCAGTACTTC.